Listed below are T cell receptor beta chains from one sample, sequenced in a study of T cell responses to AZD1222 COVID-19 vaccine. The data were produced by immunoSEQ multiplex PCR, yet TCRdb's version contains in-frame clones alone and is incomplete. The sample includes roughly 120,000 clones, roughly 90% of them seen just once. This sample comprised peripheral blood, obtained on day 0 of AZD1222 vaccination. The receptors were gathered from an adult in good health. Both conserved end residues are part of each CDR3. The order of the fields is D gene, V gene, J gene, clone size, CDR3 DNA, CDR3 protein. The D gene is left open where the match is weak. The size entry is marked missing in some rows and otherwise reads once, few, many or a size class.

NA	TRBV7-2	TRBJ1-3	NA	TGTGCCAGCGGTCCCTCGAGGGAGGGAAACACCATATATTTT	CASGPSREGNTIYF
NA	TRBV12-3/TRBV12-4	TRBJ1-5	NA	TGTGCCAGCAGTTTTTCAGAGAATCAGCCCCAGCATTTT	CASSFSENQPQHF
NA	TRBV9	TRBJ2-5	NA	TGTGCCAGCCACAGGGACTTAGAGACCCAGTACTTC	CASHRDLETQYF
TRBD1	TRBV30	TRBJ1-1	NA	TGTGCCTGGAGCGTAAACAGGGGACTAATGAACACTGAAGCTTTCTTT	CAWSVNRGLMNTEAFF
TRBD2	TRBV10-3	TRBJ2-1	NA	TGTGCCACGGCGGGAGGGCCTTTCAATGAGCAGTTCTTC	CATAGGPFNEQFF
NA	TRBV21-1	TRBJ2-1	NA	TGTGCCAGCAGCTTCGTCTTAGCTACACCATTCGACAGTGAGCAGTTCTTC	CASSFVLATPFDSEQFF
NA	TRBV20-1	TRBJ1-1	once	TGCAGTGCTAGTGGAGGGGCGCGTACTGAAGCTTTCTTT	CSASGGARTEAFF
NA	TRBV15	TRBJ1-2	NA	TGTGCCACCAGCAGAGATCCCAGGCCCTATGGCTACACCTTC	CATSRDPRPYGYTF
TRBD2	TRBV19	TRBJ2-6	NA	TGTGCCAGTAGTATAGATGGCATACTAGCGGGAAATACCGACTCTGGGGCCAACGTCCTGACTTTC	CASSIDGILAGNTDSGANVLTF
NA	TRBV5-1	TRBJ2-1	once	TGCGCCAGCAGCTTGGGGCTAGCCCCTTCCTACAATGAGCAGTTCTTC	CASSLGLAPSYNEQFF
NA	TRBV3-1/TRBV3-2	TRBJ2-5	NA	TGTGCCAGCAGCCAAGATCTCGGTGGGCGGGGACCGTACCAAGAGACCCAGTACTTC	CASSQDLGGRGPYQETQYF
NA	TRBV15	TRBJ2-3	NA	TGTGCCACCAGCAGAGACCAGACCACAGATACGCAGTATTTT	CATSRDQTTDTQYF
TRBD1	TRBV5-6	TRBJ2-7	NA	TGTGCCAGCAGCTTGGGACAGGGGGAGACCGAGCAGTACTTC	CASSLGQGETEQYF
TRBD1	TRBV29-1	TRBJ2-7	NA	TGCAGCGTTGGTCGGGACAGCAGCTCCTACGAGCAGTACTTC	CSVGRDSSSYEQYF
TRBD2	TRBV5-4	TRBJ2-1	NA	TGTGCCAGCAGCCTCAGACTAGCGGGAGATGATGAGCAGTTCTTC	CASSLRLAGDDEQFF
NA	TRBV5-1	TRBJ1-1	NA	TGCGCCAGCAGCTTGGCCAGGCTGGCGTATCAGAGGGAGAACACTGAAGCTTTCTTT	CASSLARLAYQRENTEAFF